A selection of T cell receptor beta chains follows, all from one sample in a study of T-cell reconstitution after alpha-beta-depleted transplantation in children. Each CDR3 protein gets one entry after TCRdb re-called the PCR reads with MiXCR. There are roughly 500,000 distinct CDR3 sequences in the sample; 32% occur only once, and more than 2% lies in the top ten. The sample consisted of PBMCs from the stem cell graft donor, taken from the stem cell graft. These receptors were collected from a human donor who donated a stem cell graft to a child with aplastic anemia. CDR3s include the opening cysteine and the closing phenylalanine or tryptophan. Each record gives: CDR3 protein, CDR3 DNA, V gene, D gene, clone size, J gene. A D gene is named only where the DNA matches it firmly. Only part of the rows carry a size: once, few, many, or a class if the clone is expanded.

CDR3aa: CASINILRGSRDTQYF
CDR3nt: TGTGCCAGCATAAACATCCTCAGGGGGTCGAGAGATACGCAGTATTTT
v_gene: TRBV7-2
d_gene: TRBD1
abundance: few
j_gene: TRBJ2-3

CDR3aa: CATSDLGQGGNEQFF
CDR3nt: TGTGCCACCAGTGATTTAGGACAGGGAGGCAATGAGCAGTTCTTC
v_gene: TRBV24-1
d_gene: TRBD1
abundance: few
j_gene: TRBJ2-1

CDR3aa: CASSLGGDLYNEQFF
CDR3nt: TGCGCCAGCAGCTTGGGGGGGGATCTCTACAATGAGCAGTTCTTC
v_gene: TRBV5-1
d_gene: .
abundance: few
j_gene: TRBJ2-1

CDR3aa: CAWNRDRGGNTIYF
CDR3nt: TGTGCCTGGAATCGGGACAGGGGGGGAAACACCATATATTTT
v_gene: TRBV30
d_gene: TRBD1
abundance: .
j_gene: TRBJ1-3

CDR3aa: CSVEPMGLGADTQYF
CDR3nt: TGCAGCGTTGAACCGATGGGACTAGGGGCAGATACGCAGTATTTT
v_gene: TRBV29-1
d_gene: TRBD2
abundance: few
j_gene: TRBJ2-3

CDR3aa: CSAMTDLDTQYF
CDR3nt: TGCAGTGCTATGACTGACCTAGATACGCAGTATTTT
v_gene: TRBV20-1
d_gene: .
abundance: .
j_gene: TRBJ2-3

CDR3aa: CASSFYETQYF
CDR3nt: TGTGCCAGCAGCTTTTACGAGACCCAGTACTTC
v_gene: TRBV7-2
d_gene: .
abundance: few
j_gene: TRBJ2-5

CDR3aa: CSARETSGRYSETQYF
CDR3nt: TGCAGTGCTAGAGAGACTAGCGGGAGATATAGCGAGACCCAGTACTTC
v_gene: TRBV20-1
d_gene: TRBD2
abundance: .
j_gene: TRBJ2-5

CDR3aa: CSASEASGANVLTF
CDR3nt: TGCAGTGCTAGCGAGGCCTCTGGGGCCAACGTCCTGACTTTC
v_gene: TRBV20-1
d_gene: .
abundance: .
j_gene: TRBJ2-6

CDR3aa: CASSGQLTRGGYTF
CDR3nt: TGTGCCAGCAGCGGTCAGTTGACTCGAGGGGGCTACACCTTC
v_gene: TRBV7-8
d_gene: .
abundance: .
j_gene: TRBJ1-2

CDR3aa: CSVPDRGHGELFF
CDR3nt: TGCAGCGTGCCGGACAGGGGGCACGGGGAGCTGTTTTTT
v_gene: TRBV29-1
d_gene: TRBD1
abundance: .
j_gene: TRBJ2-2

CDR3aa: CSARAPGLTDTQYF
CDR3nt: TGCAGTGCTAGAGCCCCGGGACTAACGGATACGCAGTATTTT
v_gene: TRBV20-1
d_gene: TRBD2
abundance: few
j_gene: TRBJ2-3

CDR3aa: CSVRGRATDTQYF
CDR3nt: TGCAGCGTTCGCGGGAGGGCCACAGATACGCAGTATTTT
v_gene: TRBV29-1
d_gene: TRBD2
abundance: few
j_gene: TRBJ2-3

CDR3aa: CASSQALTDTQYF
CDR3nt: TGCGCCAGCAGCCAAGCCCTCACAGATACGCAGTATTTT
v_gene: TRBV4-3
d_gene: .
abundance: .
j_gene: TRBJ2-3

CDR3aa: CASSPMQGGTQYF
CDR3nt: TGTGCCAGCTCACCAATGCAGGGGGGTACGCAGTATTTT
v_gene: TRBV18
d_gene: .
abundance: once
j_gene: TRBJ2-3

CDR3aa: CAIRPGQSTDTQYF
CDR3nt: TGTGCCATTCGACCGGGACAGAGCACAGATACGCAGTATTTT
v_gene: TRBV6-1
d_gene: TRBD1
abundance: .
j_gene: TRBJ2-3

CDR3aa: CASSQTTSGSRNEQFF
CDR3nt: TGTGCCAGCAGCCAGACGACTAGCGGGAGTAGAAATGAGCAGTTCTTC
v_gene: TRBV14
d_gene: TRBD2
abundance: few
j_gene: TRBJ2-1

CDR3aa: CASSSYLLAESTDTQYF
CDR3nt: TGTGCCAGCAGTTCTTACTTACTAGCGGAGTCCACAGATACGCAGTATTTT
v_gene: TRBV28
d_gene: TRBD2
abundance: few
j_gene: TRBJ2-3

CDR3aa: CASSLRTAEETQYF
CDR3nt: TGCGCCAGCAGCTTAAGGACTGCCGAGGAGACCCAGTACTTC
v_gene: TRBV5-1
d_gene: .
abundance: .
j_gene: TRBJ2-5

CDR3aa: CSARDRQSNTEAFF
CDR3nt: TGCAGTGCTAGAGATCGTCAGTCGAACACTGAAGCTTTCTTT
v_gene: TRBV20-1
d_gene: .
abundance: .
j_gene: TRBJ1-1

CDR3aa: CASSQVGGSAIPETQYF
CDR3nt: TGCGCCAGCAGCCAAGTCGGGGGTAGTGCGATACCAGAGACCCAGTACTTC
v_gene: TRBV4-1
d_gene: .
abundance: .
j_gene: TRBJ2-5

CDR3aa: CASSLSSGRMNEQFF
CDR3nt: TGCGCCAGCAGCTTGTCTAGCGGGAGAATGAATGAGCAGTTCTTC
v_gene: TRBV5-1
d_gene: TRBD2
abundance: .
j_gene: TRBJ2-1

CDR3aa: CASTFTGTKGTNEKLFF
CDR3nt: TGTGCCAGCACCTTTACCGGGACCAAGGGAACTAATGAAAAACTGTTTTTT
v_gene: TRBV21-1
d_gene: .
abundance: .
j_gene: TRBJ1-4

CDR3aa: CASTGTGAAFF
CDR3nt: TGTGCCAGCACCGGGACAGGCGCAGCTTTCTTT
v_gene: TRBV12-3/TRBV12-4
d_gene: TRBD1
abundance: .
j_gene: TRBJ1-1

CDR3aa: CASSQLVGGLGSYEQYF
CDR3nt: TGTGCCAGCAGTCAGTTAGTTGGAGGACTAGGCTCCTACGAGCAGTACTTC
v_gene: TRBV25-1
d_gene: TRBD2
abundance: .
j_gene: TRBJ2-7